What follows is one T cell receptor beta chain and its context. Its antigen is undetermined. Extracted RNA was reverse transcribed into cDNA, the sequencing template. TCRdb's table, derived via immunoSEQ multiplex PCR, lists solely in-frame clones and lacks some. The sample records 130,000 to 150,000 clones, around 87% being singletons. The sample originates from a study of CD8+ T cells in alopecia areata. Study-level background: For the treated group, dosing was oral tofacitinib at 5 to 10 mg twice daily. Tofacitinib exposure lasted 6 to 18 months, followed by 6 months off drug.

The study's findings and limits: Scalp lesions, especially in alopecia totalis/universalis, had higher clonality than normal scalp.

The material was CD8+ T cells sorted from blood, obtained at week 0. This TCR was sampled from a human donor with alopecia areata.

Here the CDR3 DNA reads TGTGCCAGCAGTCCGAGCGGGGGGGCCTACGAGCAGTACTTC. It specifies CASSPSGGAYEQYF. The chain carries TRBV27 and TRBJ2-7; 10 nucleotides match TRBD2. The CDR3 has 14 residues. Germline values: CDR1 MNHEY, CDR2 SMNVEV (reference sequence). The ends lost 5 bases at V and 2 bases at J; junction bases unmatched: 3.